This T cell receptor (beta chain) emerged from a study of technical replicates of blood from a handful of donors. This CDR3 is 12 amino acids long. V shed 1 base and J shed 8 bases, with 9 bases lying between them. Per the germline V gene, CDR1 is SGHRS and CDR2 is YFSETQ. Generated by immunoSEQ multiplex PCR, the TCRdb table keeps only in-frame clones and is missing some. The sample contains 75,000 to 95,000 clones, about 95% of which appear only once. This chain connects TRBV5-1 to TRBJ1-2, with D maybe TRBD1 (5 bases). Source material: T cells isolated from PBMCs. This TCR came from a human donor in good health. The CDR3 region is CASSLSGNGYTF. CDR3 nucleotides: TGCGCCAGCAGCTTGTCAGGGAACGGCTACACCTTC.